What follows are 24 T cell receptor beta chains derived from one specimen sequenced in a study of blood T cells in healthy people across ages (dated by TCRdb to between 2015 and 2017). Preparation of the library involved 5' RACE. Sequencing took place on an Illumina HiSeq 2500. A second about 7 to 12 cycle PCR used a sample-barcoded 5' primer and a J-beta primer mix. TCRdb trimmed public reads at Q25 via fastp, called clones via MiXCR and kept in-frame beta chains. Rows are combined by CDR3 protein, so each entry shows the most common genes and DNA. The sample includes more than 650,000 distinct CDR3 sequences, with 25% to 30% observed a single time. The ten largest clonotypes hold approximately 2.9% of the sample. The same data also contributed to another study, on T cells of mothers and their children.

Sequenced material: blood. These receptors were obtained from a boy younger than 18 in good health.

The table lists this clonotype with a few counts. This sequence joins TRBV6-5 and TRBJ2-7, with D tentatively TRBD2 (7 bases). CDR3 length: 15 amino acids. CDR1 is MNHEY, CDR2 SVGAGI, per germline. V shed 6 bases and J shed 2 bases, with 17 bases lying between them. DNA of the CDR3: TGTGCCAGCAGCTCCACTGAAGGGGGGGCCTACGAGCAGTACTTC. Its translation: CASSSTEGGAYEQYF.

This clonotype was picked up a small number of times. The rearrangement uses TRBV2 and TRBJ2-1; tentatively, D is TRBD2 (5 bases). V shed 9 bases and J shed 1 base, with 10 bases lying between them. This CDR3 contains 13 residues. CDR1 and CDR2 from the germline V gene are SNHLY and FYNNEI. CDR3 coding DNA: TGTGCCAGGGGAGCGGCGTCCTACAATGAGCAGTTCTTC. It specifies CARGAASYNEQFF. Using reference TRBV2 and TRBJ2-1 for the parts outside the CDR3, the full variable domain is EPEVTQTPSHQVTQMGQEVILRCVPISNHLYFYWYRQILGQKVEFLVSFYNNEISEKSEIFDDQFSVERPDGSNFTLKIRSTKLEDSAMYFCARGAASYNEQFFGPGTRLTVL.

CDR3 DNA: TGTGCCAGCAGTTACCGCTCAGGGAACACCGGGGAGCTGTTTTTT. Amino acids: CASSYRSGNTGELFF. The rearrangement joins TRBV6-5 to TRBJ2-2; D remains unclear. The ends were cut back, 2 bases at V and 1 base at J, with 8 bases in the middle. CDR1 is MNHEY and CDR2 is SVGAGI in the germline V gene. This CDR3 is 15 amino acids long.

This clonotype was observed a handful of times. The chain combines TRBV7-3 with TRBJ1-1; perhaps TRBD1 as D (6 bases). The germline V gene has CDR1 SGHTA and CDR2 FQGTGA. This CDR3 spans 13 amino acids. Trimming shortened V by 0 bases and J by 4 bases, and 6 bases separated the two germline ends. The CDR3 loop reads CASSLTRGTEAFF. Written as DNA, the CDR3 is TGTGCCAGCAGCTTAACCAGGGGCACTGAAGCTTTCTTT.

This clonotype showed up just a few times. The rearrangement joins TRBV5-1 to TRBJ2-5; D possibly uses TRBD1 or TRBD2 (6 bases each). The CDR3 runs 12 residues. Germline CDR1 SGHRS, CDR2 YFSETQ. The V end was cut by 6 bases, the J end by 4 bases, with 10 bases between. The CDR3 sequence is CASMGGGETQYF. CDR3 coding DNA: TGCGCCAGCATGGGGGGCGGAGAGACCCAGTACTTC.

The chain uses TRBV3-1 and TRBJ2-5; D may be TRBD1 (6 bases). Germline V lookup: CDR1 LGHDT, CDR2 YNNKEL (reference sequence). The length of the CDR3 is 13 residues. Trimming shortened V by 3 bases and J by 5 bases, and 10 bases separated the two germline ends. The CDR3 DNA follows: TGTGCCAGCAGCCAGGGGGCTGCGGAGACCCAGTACTTC. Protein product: CASSQGAAETQYF.

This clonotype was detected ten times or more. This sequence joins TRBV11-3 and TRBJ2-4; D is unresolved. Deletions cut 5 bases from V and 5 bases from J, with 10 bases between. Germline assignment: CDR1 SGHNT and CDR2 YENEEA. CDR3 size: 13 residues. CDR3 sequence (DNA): TGTGCCAGCAGCAAAGGGTGGGAAAACATTCAGTACTTC. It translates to CASSKGWENIQYF.

DNA of the CDR3: TGTGCCAGCAGCATTGGGCTAGCGGGGGACTTAGAAGAGACCCAGTACTTC. Protein sequence: CASSIGLAGDLEETQYF. The gene calls are TRBV28 and TRBJ2-5, with 10 bases lining up with TRBD2. The CDR3 has 17 amino acids. The germline V gene encodes CDR1 MDHEN and CDR2 SYDVKM. V dropped 6 bases and J dropped 3; count of bases not matched to a gene: 13.

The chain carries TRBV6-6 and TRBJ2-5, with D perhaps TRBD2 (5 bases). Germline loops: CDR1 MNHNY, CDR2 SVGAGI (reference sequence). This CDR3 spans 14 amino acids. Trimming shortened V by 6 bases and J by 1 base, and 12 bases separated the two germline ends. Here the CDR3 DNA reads TGTGCCAGCAGCCGAGCGGTGAGCCAAGAGACCCAGTACTTC. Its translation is CASSRAVSQETQYF.

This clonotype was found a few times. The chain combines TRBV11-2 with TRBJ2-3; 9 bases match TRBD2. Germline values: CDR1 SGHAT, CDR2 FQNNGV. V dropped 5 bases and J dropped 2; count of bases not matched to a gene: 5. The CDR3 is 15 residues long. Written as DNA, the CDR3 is TGTGCCAGCAGCCGAAGCGGGGGGCCCACAGATACGCAGTATTTT. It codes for CASSRSGGPTDTQYF.

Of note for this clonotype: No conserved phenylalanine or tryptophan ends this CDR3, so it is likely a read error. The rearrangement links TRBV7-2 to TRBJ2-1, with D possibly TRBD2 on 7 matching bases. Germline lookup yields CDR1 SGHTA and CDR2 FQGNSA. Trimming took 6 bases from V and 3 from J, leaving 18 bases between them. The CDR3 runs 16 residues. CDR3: CASRLGGGGLYNEQFL. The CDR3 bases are TGTGCCAGCAGGCTTGGAGGCGGGGGCCTCTACAATGAGCAGTTCCTC.

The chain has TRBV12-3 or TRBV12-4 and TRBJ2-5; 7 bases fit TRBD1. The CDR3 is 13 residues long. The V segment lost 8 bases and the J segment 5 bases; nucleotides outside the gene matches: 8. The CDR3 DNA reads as TGTGCCAGCCGCAGACAGGGAGCGGAGACCCAGTACTTC. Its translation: CASRRQGAETQYF.

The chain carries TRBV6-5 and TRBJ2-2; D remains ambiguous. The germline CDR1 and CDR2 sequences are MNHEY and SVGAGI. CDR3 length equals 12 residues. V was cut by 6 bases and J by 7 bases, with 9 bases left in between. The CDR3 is CASRTLDGELFF. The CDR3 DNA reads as TGTGCCAGCAGGACGTTGGACGGGGAGCTGTTTTTT.

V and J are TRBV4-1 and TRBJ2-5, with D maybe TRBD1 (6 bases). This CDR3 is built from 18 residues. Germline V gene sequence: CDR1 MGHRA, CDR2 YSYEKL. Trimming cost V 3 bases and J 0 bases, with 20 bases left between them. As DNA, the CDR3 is TGCGCCAGCAGCCATCCTGGGCCTATTACAGGGAACCAAGAGACCCAGTACTTC. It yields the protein CASSHPGPITGNQETQYF.

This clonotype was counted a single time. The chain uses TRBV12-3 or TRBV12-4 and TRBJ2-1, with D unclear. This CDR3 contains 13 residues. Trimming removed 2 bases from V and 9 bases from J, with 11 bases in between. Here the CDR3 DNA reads TGTGCCAGCAGTTTAAGTATTTGGGGTGAGCAGTTCTTC. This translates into CASSLSIWGEQFF.

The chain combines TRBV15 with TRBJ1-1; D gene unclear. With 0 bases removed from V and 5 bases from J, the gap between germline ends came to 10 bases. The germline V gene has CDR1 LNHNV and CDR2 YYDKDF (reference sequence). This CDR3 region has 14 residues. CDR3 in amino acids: CATSRDRGVTEAFF. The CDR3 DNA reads TGTGCCACCAGCAGAGATCGCGGGGTAACTGAAGCTTTCTTT. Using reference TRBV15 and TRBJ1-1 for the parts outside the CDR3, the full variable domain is DAMVIQNPRYQVTQFGKPVTLSCSQTLNHNVMYWYQQKSSQAPKLLFHYYDKDFNNEADTPDNFQSRRPNTSFCFLDIRSPGLGDTAMYLCATSRDRGVTEAFFGQGTRLTVV.

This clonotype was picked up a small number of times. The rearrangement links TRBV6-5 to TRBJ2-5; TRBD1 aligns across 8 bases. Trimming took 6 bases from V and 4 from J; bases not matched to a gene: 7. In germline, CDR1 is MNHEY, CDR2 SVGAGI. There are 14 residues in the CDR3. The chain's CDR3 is CASRFRTGPETQYF. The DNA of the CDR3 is TGTGCCAGCAGATTTAGGACAGGGCCAGAGACCCAGTACTTC.

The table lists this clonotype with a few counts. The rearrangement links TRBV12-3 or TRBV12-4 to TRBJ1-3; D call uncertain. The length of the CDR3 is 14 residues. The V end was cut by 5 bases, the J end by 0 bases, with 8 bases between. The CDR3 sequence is CASSHGFSGNTIYF. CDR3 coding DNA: TGTGCCAGCAGTCACGGTTTCTCTGGAAACACCATATATTTT.

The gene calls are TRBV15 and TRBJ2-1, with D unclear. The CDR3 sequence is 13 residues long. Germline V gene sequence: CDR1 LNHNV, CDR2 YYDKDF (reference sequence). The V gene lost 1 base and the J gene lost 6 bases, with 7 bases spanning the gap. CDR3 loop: CATSRGQLNEQFF. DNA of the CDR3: TGTGCCACCAGCAGAGGCCAGCTCAATGAGCAGTTCTTC.

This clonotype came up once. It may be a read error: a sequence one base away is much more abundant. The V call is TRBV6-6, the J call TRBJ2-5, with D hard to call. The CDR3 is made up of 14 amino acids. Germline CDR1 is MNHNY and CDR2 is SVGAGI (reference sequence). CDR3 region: CASCYSAEQETQYF. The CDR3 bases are TGTGCCAGCTGTTACTCGGCAGAACAAGAGACCCAGTACTTC.

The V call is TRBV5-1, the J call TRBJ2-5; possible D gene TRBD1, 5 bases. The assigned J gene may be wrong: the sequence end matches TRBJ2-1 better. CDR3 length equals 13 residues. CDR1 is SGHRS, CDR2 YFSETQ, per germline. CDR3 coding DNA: TGCGCCAGCAGCTTGGGACAGCCCCATGAGCAGTTCTTC. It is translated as CASSLGQPHEQFF.

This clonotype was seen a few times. The CDR3 bases are TGCGCCAGCAGCTTCGCCCCGCTAGACGGCCCAGGACAGACTATTAATGAAAAACTGTTTTTT. Translation: CASSFAPLDGPGQTINEKLFF. The chain uses TRBV5-1 and TRBJ1-4; possibly TRBD1 for D (6 bases). The V gene lost 2 bases and the J gene lost 4 bases, with 30 bases spanning the gap. The length of the CDR3 is 21 residues. Germline V gives CDR1 SGHRS, CDR2 YFSETQ. Based on the CDR3 plus reference TRBV5-1 and TRBJ1-4, the full variable domain is KAGVTQTPRYLIKTRGQQVTLSCSPISGHRSVSWYQQTPGQGLQFLFEYFSETQRNKGNFPGRFSGRQFSNSRSEMNVSTLELGDSALYLCASSFAPLDGPGQTINEKLFFGSGTQLSVL.

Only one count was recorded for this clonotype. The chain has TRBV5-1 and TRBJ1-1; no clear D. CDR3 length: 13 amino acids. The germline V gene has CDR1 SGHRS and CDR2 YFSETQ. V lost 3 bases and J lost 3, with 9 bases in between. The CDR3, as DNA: TGCGCCAGCAGCTGGGTAACAGACACTGAAGCTTTCTTT. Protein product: CASSWVTDTEAFF.

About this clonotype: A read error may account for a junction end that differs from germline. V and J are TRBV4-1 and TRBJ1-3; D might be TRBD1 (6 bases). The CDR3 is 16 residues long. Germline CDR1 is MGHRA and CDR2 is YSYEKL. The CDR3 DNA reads TGCGCCAGTAGCCATGCTAGGGGGGGAACTGGAAACACCATATATTTT. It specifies CASSHARGGTGNTIYF.